What follows are 30 T cell receptor beta chains derived from one specimen sequenced in a study of STAT5B mutations in CD4+ large granular lymphocyte leukemia. Data came from immunoSEQ multiplex PCR; TCRdb stores just in-frame clones and leaves some out. The sample consists of fewer than 50,000 clones, around 82% of them appearing once. The sample consisted of CD4+ T cells from blood buffy coats. These receptors all stem from a human donor in good health.

This clone was seen a single time. This chain uses TRBV21-1 with TRBJ2-3; the table's D call, TRBD1, has no DNA check behind it. TRBV21-1 is a pseudogene. This CDR3 has 16 amino acids. Written as DNA, the CDR3 is TGTGCCAGCAGCAAAGGGAAGGGGGACCCCACAGATACGCAGTATTTT. This translates into CASSKGKGDPTDTQYF.

The CDR3 DNA reads TGTGCCAGCAGTTTGATCCGGGGGGGCGAGGAGACCCAGTACTTC. Translated, it gives CASSLIRGGEETQYF. The chain combines TRBV28 with TRBJ2-5; 8 bases map to TRBD2. The J segment lost 5 bases and the V segment lost 3 bases, leaving 8 bases of the junction unmatched. The V gene's germline CDR1 is MDHEN and CDR2 SYDVKM. The CDR3 sequence is 15 residues long.

The rearrangement uses TRBV14 and TRBJ2-3; D not certain. The germline V and J ends were trimmed by 3 bases and 0 bases, with 10 bases remaining between them. Germline assignment: CDR1 SGHDN and CDR2 FVKESK. The CDR3 extends over 15 amino acids. The chain's CDR3 is CASSQGFTSTDTQYF. CDR3 sequence (DNA): TGTGCCAGCAGCCAGGGCTTCACTAGCACAGATACGCAGTATTTT.

CDR3 residues: CASSWGGEGGYTF. The CDR3 DNA is TGCGCCAGCAGCTGGGGGGGGGAAGGTGGCTACACCTTC. The chain is built from TRBV5-1 and TRBJ1-2, with D possibly matching TRBD1 (5 bases). This CDR3 has 13 amino acids. V lost 3 bases and J lost 7, with 13 bases in between. Per germline, CDR1 SGHRS and CDR2 YFSETQ.

The gene calls are TRBV5-4 and TRBJ1-1, with TRBD1 as a possible D gene (6 bases). The germline gives CDR1 SGHNT, CDR2 YYREEE (reference sequence). Trimming took 1 base from V and 1 from J, leaving 8 bases between them. The CDR3 loop spans 14 amino acids. CDR3 protein: CASSLRGGNTEAFF. CDR3 coding DNA: TGTGCCAGCAGCTTGAGGGGGGGGAACACTGAAGCTTTCTTT.

A remark on this clone: The sample contains more than one DNA sequence encoding this CDR3. This chain uses TRBV2 with TRBJ2-3; D is ambiguous. The CDR3 consists of 14 residues. V was pared by 1 base and J by 3 bases, with 8 bases between. The germline gives CDR1 SNHLY, CDR2 FYNNEI. The chain's CDR3 is CASSEDLGTDTQYF. DNA for the CDR3: TGTGCCAGCAGTGAAGATCTCGGAACAGATACGCAGTATTTT.

This chain joins TRBV6-1 and TRBJ1-5; tentatively, D is TRBD1 (5 bases). V lost 8 bases, J lost 1 base, and 12 bases lay in between. There are 14 residues in the CDR3. Germline V gene data show CDR1 as MNHNS and CDR2 as SASEGT. The CDR3: CASGRRDSNQPQHF. The CDR3 DNA follows: TGTGCCAGCGGGCGTAGGGACAGCAATCAGCCCCAGCATTTT.

The chain uses TRBV18 and TRBJ1-3; no clear D. Germline values: CDR1 KGHSH, CDR2 LQKENI. The CDR3 extends over 15 amino acids. Trimming stripped 1 base from V and 2 bases from J, with 9 bases between. CDR3 amino acids: CASSPQTRAGNTIYF. CDR3 nucleotides: TGTGCCAGCTCACCACAAACAAGGGCTGGAAACACCATATATTTT.

The CDR3 bases are TGTGCCAGCAGTCCTGACAGAGTCACTGAAGCTTTCTTT. Its translation: CASSPDRVTEAFF. This sequence joins TRBV7-3 and TRBJ1-1; the D gene is possibly TRBD1 (5 bases). V lost 6 bases and J lost 4, with 12 bases in between. This CDR3 is 13 amino acids long. Germline CDR1 and CDR2: SGHTA and FQGTGA.

The gene calls are TRBV29-1 and TRBJ2-5; D is possibly TRBD2 (5 bases). The DNA end is a closer match to TRBJ2-7, so the J assignment may be wrong. Germline V gene sequence: CDR1 SQVTM, CDR2 ANQGSEA. The CDR3 has 14 residues. CDR3 in DNA: TGCAGCGTCTCAAAGCGGACGGACTCCTACGAGCAGTACTTC. It codes for CSVSKRTDSYEQYF.

A note on this clone: The junction and the germline gene differ at one end; a read error may be behind it. This chain joins TRBV7-3 and TRBJ2-2; TRBD1 matches 7 bases. Germline CDR1 SGHTA, CDR2 FQGTGA. This CDR3 spans 15 amino acids. This CDR3 reads CVSSLMTGSTGELFF. The CDR3 DNA reads as TGTGTCAGCAGCTTAATGACAGGGAGCACCGGGGAGCTGTTTTTT.

The chain carries TRBV30 and TRBJ1-6, with D unresolved. This CDR3 contains 12 residues. The germline V gene has CDR1 GTSNPN and CDR2 SVGIG (reference sequence). Trimming took 1 base from V and 9 from J, leaving 7 bases between them. In nucleotides, the CDR3 is TGTGCCTGGAGTGAGAATGGTTCACCCCTCCACTTT. Protein: CAWSENGSPLHF.

V and J are TRBV6-4 and TRBJ1-1; D call uncertain. Trimming removed 6 bases from V and 8 bases from J, with 22 bases in between. Germline V gene sequence: CDR1 MRHNA, CDR2 SNTAGT. This CDR3 is built from 15 residues. CDR3: CASRPPWGPAIEAFF. The DNA for the CDR3 is TGTGCCAGCAGACCCCCATGGGGTCCTGCCATCGAAGCTTTCTTT.

The J gene is TRBJ1-1, the V gene TRBV6-5; D is undetermined. Trimming removed 6 bases from V and 1 base from J, with 12 bases in between. The germline V gene has CDR1 MNHEY and CDR2 SVGAGI. The CDR3 runs to 14 residues. In DNA, the CDR3 is TGTGCCAGCAGGCAGGACGGACCGAACACTGAAGCTTTCTTT. Its protein is CASRQDGPNTEAFF.

This sequence joins TRBV7-3 and TRBJ2-6, with 9 bases aligning to TRBD1. Germline trimming cut 5 bases from V and 4 bases from J; bases unmatched to any gene: 12. Per germline, CDR1 SGHTA and CDR2 FQGTGA. There are 18 residues in the CDR3. The CDR3 DNA reads TGTGCCAGCAGCACGACCGGGACAGGGCCCAGAGGGGCCAACGTCCTGACTTTC. Translation: CASSTTGTGPRGANVLTF.

The rearrangement links TRBV27 to TRBJ2-7; 10 nucleotides match TRBD2. The CDR3 consists of 14 residues. CDR1 and CDR2 from the germline V gene are MNHEY and SMNVEV (reference sequence). V shed 8 bases and J 5 bases; nucleotides not matched to a gene: 9. The CDR3 DNA follows: TGTGCCAGCCGTCGTGGGCTAGCGGGAGACGAGCAGTACTTC. As protein: CASRRGLAGDEQYF.

The chain links TRBV7-2 to TRBJ2-7; D is tentatively TRBD1 or TRBD2 (5 bases each). V was shortened by 1 base and J by 0 bases, with 10 bases between the two germline ends. The CDR3 contains 15 residues. Looked up from germline, CDR1 is SGHTA and CDR2 is FQGNSA. In DNA form, the CDR3 reads TGTGCCAGCAGCTTAGGAGGGACGTTCTCCTACGAGCAGTACTTC. The encoded protein is CASSLGGTFSYEQYF.

With respect to this clone: Other nucleotide sequences in the sample specify the same CDR3. The V call is TRBV10-3, the J call TRBJ1-1; no reliable D call. The germline V and J ends were trimmed by 0 bases and 4 bases, with 6 bases remaining between them. CDR3 size: 13 residues. Germline CDR1 reads ENHRY; CDR2 reads SYGVKD. CDR3 residues: CAISESSGTEAFF. CDR3 nucleotides: TGTGCCATCAGTGAGTCTTCGGGCACTGAAGCTTTCTTT.

This clone was found once. The chain uses TRBV5-5 and TRBJ1-3; D ambiguous. This CDR3 is 16 amino acids long. Deletions cut 0 bases from V and 0 bases from J, with 10 bases between. Germline CDR1 reads SGHKS; CDR2 reads YYEKEE (reference sequence). The CDR3 loop reads CASSLDGRLSGNTIYF. The CDR3, as DNA: TGTGCCAGCAGCTTGGACGGGCGTCTCTCTGGAAACACCATATATTTT.

The CDR3 DNA is TGTGCCAGCTCACCATCCTCGAACACTGAAGCTTTCTTT. Translation gives CASSPSSNTEAFF. The rearrangement joins TRBV18 to TRBJ1-1; D uncertain. The germline gives CDR1 KGHSH, CDR2 LQKENI. Trimming took off 2 bases at V and 1 base at J, with 5 bases between the two ends. The CDR3 covers 13 residues.

V and J are TRBV4-2 and TRBJ1-3; 7 positions agree with TRBD1. The ends lost 3 bases at V and 4 bases at J; junction bases unmatched: 6. Germline CDR1 LGHNA, CDR2 YNFKEQ. There are 15 residues in the CDR3. The DNA for the CDR3 is TGTGCCAGCAGCCAGGAAACAGGGGCCGGAAACACCATATATTTT. Translation: CASSQETGAGNTIYF.

This sequence joins TRBV2 and TRBJ1-4, with D uncertain. Germline V gives CDR1 SNHLY, CDR2 FYNNEI. Trimming cost V 7 bases and J 5 bases, with 11 bases left between them. The CDR3 loop spans 13 amino acids. In nucleotides, the CDR3 is TGTGCCAGCAAGTTGGGTCGCAATGAAAAACTGTTTTTT. It encodes CASKLGRNEKLFF.

The V and J genes are TRBV14 and TRBJ2-1; 13 bases are a match to TRBD2. The length of the CDR3 is 18 residues. In germline, CDR1 is SGHDN, CDR2 FVKESK. The J segment lost 4 bases and the V segment lost 1 base, leaving 7 bases of the junction unmatched. CDR3 coding DNA: TGTGCCAGCAGCCAAGGGGGGCCGGGACTAGCGGGGTACAATGAGCAGTTCTTC. Its translation is CASSQGGPGLAGYNEQFF.

This clone was counted once. The chain is built from TRBV21-1 and TRBJ2-7; TRBD2, the D gene given by the table, was not confirmed from the DNA. TRBV21-1 is annotated as a pseudogene. The CDR3 is 15 residues long. The CDR3 loop reads CASSKEREVAYEQYF. The DNA for the CDR3 is TGTGCCAGCAGCAAAGAGCGGGAGGTAGCCTACGAGCAGTACTTC.

This CDR3 reads CASSLETDYNYGYTF. CDR3 nucleotide sequence: TGTGCCAGCAGCTTGGAGACAGACTATAACTATGGCTACACCTTC. The rearrangement links TRBV5-6 to TRBJ1-2; perhaps TRBD1 as D (5 bases). This CDR3 spans 15 amino acids. Germline V gives CDR1 SGHDT, CDR2 YYEEEE. V lost 0 bases, J lost 1 base, and 10 bases lay in between.

The chain links TRBV12-5 to TRBJ1-2; D is perhaps TRBD1 (5 bases). The CDR3 runs 13 residues. The ends were cut back, 3 bases at V and 3 bases at J, with 8 bases in the middle. Germline assignment: CDR1 LGHNT and CDR2 FRNRAP. The CDR3 DNA reads TGTGCTAGTGGTTTAAGGGGTGACTATGGCTACACCTTC. As protein: CASGLRGDYGYTF.

The chain links TRBV4-2 to TRBJ1-2; D is ambiguous. V lost 0 bases, J lost 5 bases, and 13 bases lay in between. From germline, CDR1 is LGHNA and CDR2 YNFKEQ. CDR3 length: 15 amino acids. The chain's CDR3 is CASSQEPMEGYGYTF. DNA of the CDR3: TGTGCCAGCAGCCAAGAACCAATGGAGGGATATGGCTACACCTTC.

The rearrangement links TRBV6-6 to TRBJ1-2; no clear D gene. The germline V gene has CDR1 MNHNY and CDR2 SVGAGI (reference sequence). V was shortened by 3 bases and J by 8 bases, with 13 bases between the two germline ends. The CDR3 covers 13 residues. Written as DNA, the CDR3 is TGTGCCAGCAGTTATTGGGTAGGAGTGGGCTACACCTTC. Amino acids: CASSYWVGVGYTF.

The rearrangement links TRBV9 to TRBJ2-1; D remains ambiguous. Germline lookup yields CDR1 SGDLS and CDR2 YYNGEE. There are 15 residues in the CDR3. V was shortened by 0 bases and J by 4 bases, with 11 bases between the two germline ends. CDR3 loop: CASSVGHGSYNEQFF. DNA for the CDR3: TGTGCCAGCAGCGTAGGCCACGGGTCTTACAATGAGCAGTTCTTC.

The chain combines TRBV6-1 with TRBJ1-5; tentative D call: TRBD1 (5 bases). The CDR3 is 15 residues long. Between the trimmed V and J ends, which lost 8 bases and 1 base, there was a span of 15 bases. Germline assignment: CDR1 MNHNS and CDR2 SASEGT. CDR3 protein: CASSPIDRSNQPQHF. CDR3 in DNA: TGTGCCAGCTCCCCCATTGACAGAAGCAATCAGCCCCAGCATTTT.